This T cell receptor beta chain was captured in a study of cytomegalovirus exposure and HLA in healthy donors (dated 2017 in TCRdb). Regarding the complete study: According to a later analysis, one platform produced both the roughly 110 validation repertoires and the 700 or so repertoires of the first cohort. The study aimed to test whether cataloging public T cell receptors could reveal signatures of past pathogen exposure. Along with the approximately 650-subject first cohort, a separate validation cohort of over a hundred different subjects was used. The study combined high-throughput TCR immunosequencing, statistical association of individual TCRs with disease status, and machine learning to predict cytomegalovirus infection status. Broad study findings and their caveats: Subsequent analysis determined that TCRs grouped into clusters in the first cohort also showed a tendency toward co-occurrence across the roughly 110 validation repertoires, and approximately 93% of cluster scores exceeded 0. Most TCR sequences were observed very rarely across donors, whereas some public TCRs were present in many individuals. The authors suggested that the approach could potentially be extended to other disease states and immunological phenotypes. The validation cohort had no HLA typing available for a later analysis, so co-occurrence within that cohort was assessed over all 120 or so repertoires. In both the original and validation cohorts, the classifier was reported to diagnose cytomegalovirus status with high specificity and sensitivity. In vitro tests confirmed that a few of the cytomegalovirus-associated TCR beta chains recognize cytomegalovirus antigens. A total of 150 or so TCR beta chains were listed by the study as associated with cytomegalovirus.

Separate from the approximately 670-subject first cohort, the validation cohort of 120 subjects was the group to which the donors belonged. For this clone: There is no known antigen for this receptor. Per-nucleotide qualities are absent, and no much larger clonotype sits a single base away.

The library was obtained by the immunoSEQ multiplex PCR assay. In the authors' own workflow: A statistical classification framework was developed to diagnose cytomegalovirus status using the catalog of TCR beta chain sequences. Imported from immuneACCESS, the table was reduced by TCRdb to in-frame sequences with V and J called. These copies leave out some clones; in studies compared against another copy, an unresolved V gene accounts for under half, and the cause of the remainder is not known. V, J and clone size reflect that table, while D and trimming were determined from the DNA. The sample table shows about 110,000 clones, and about 90% are seen once. The top ten constitute less than 2.5% of the sample. This TCR derives from a woman between 18 and 30 years old in good health and CMV-seronegative. Sequencing was carried out using PBMCs.

The CDR3 sequence is CASSPGGAGGEQFF. The DNA sequence is as follows: TGTGCCAGCAGCCCAGGGGGCGCCGGGGGTGAGCAGTTCTTC. The chain links TRBV7-2 with TRBJ2-1; 8 central bases correspond to TRBD1. Counted from cysteine to phenylalanine, this CDR3 has 14 amino acids. Only the CDR3 part of the read is kept: 42 bases, read in frame from the first base. From a lookup of the germline V gene, CDR1 and CDR2 are SGHTA and FQGNSA. After removal of 5 bases from V and 9 bases from J, the junction retains 9 bases not matched to a gene.